This T cell receptor beta chain was sequenced in a study of blood T cell repertoires in COVID-19. The wider study: Donors in the United States, Italy and Spain gave samples during acute or convalescent COVID-19. PBMCs, B-cell-depleted T cells, or T cells were the source of the cDNA or gDNA that made up the material.

The CDR3 is 15 amino acids. The V end lost 2 bases, the J end lost 4 bases, and 14 bases lay between the germline ends. Germline V lookup: CDR1 LGHNA, CDR2 YNFKEQ. Methods used by the authors: Estimated nucleated cell counts came from reference gene primer amplification. Assay: immunoSEQ multiplex PCR; the TCRdb copy retains only in-frame clones and omits some. The D gene and trimming were derived from the DNA, and the V and J assignments and clone size from that table. The data show under 500,000 clones, with about 89% seen just once and about 4.5% held by the top ten. Sequencing was performed on peripheral blood. The chain has TRBV4-2 and TRBJ1-2; possibly TRBD1 for D (6 bases). This receptor was obtained from a woman aged 25 to 39 with acute or convalescent COVID-19. The CDR3 DNA reads TGTGCCAGCAGCCAATACAGGGTAGAAAGCTATGGCTACACCTTC. It encodes CASSQYRVESYGYTF.